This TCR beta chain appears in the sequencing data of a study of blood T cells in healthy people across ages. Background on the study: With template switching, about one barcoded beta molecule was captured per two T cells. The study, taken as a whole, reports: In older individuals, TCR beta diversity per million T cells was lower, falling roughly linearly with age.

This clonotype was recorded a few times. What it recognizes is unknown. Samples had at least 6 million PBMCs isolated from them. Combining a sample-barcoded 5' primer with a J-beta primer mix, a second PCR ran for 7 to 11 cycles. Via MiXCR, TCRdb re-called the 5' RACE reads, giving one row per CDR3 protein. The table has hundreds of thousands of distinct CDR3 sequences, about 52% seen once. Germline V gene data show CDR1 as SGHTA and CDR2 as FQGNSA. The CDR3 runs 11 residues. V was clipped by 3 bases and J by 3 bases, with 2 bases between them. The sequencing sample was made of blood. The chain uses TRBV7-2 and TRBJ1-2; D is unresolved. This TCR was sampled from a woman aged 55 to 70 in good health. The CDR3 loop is CASSLYYGYTF. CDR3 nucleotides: TGTGCCAGCAGCTTGTACTATGGCTACACCTTC. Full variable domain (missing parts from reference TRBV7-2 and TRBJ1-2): GAGVSQSPSNKVTEKGKDVELRCDPISGHTALYWYRQSLGQGLEFLIYFQGNSAPDKSGLPSDRFSAERTGGSVSTLTIQRTQQEDSAVYLCASSLYYGYTFGSGTRLTVV.